What follows are 9 T cell receptor beta chains derived from one specimen sequenced in a study of T-cell reconstitution after alpha-beta-depleted transplantation in children. The TCRbeta library was prepared with unique molecular identifiers. TCRdb independently ran MiXCR on the PCR reads; one entry per CDR3 protein. Found here are approximately 400,000 distinct CDR3 sequences, roughly 15% of them singletons; the top ten hold 25% to 35%. The specimen comprised PBMCs, mostly from graft donor cells, sampled 360 days after TCRalphabeta/CD19-depleted stem cell transplant. The receptors originated from a boy younger than two who had a stem cell transplant for Wiskott-Aldrich syndrome, so the T cells may come from the graft donor.

The rearrangement links TRBV18 to TRBJ2-5, with 12 positions matching TRBD2. V shed 3 bases, J shed 5 bases, and the junction held 4 bases outside the gene matches. Germline CDR1 and CDR2: KGHSH and LQKENI. This CDR3 spans 15 amino acids. CDR3 loop: CASSPTSGRWETQYF. The CDR3 DNA follows: TGTGCCAGCTCACCGACTAGCGGGAGATGGGAGACCCAGTACTTC.

J is TRBJ2-4 and V is TRBV5-1, with TRBD2 matching 8 bases. Per the germline V gene, CDR1 is SGHRS and CDR2 is YFSETQ. This CDR3 contains 13 residues. Trimming at V came to 2 bases and at J to 7 bases, leaving 2 bases not matched to a gene. The CDR3 spells CASSFGGANIQYF. The DNA of the CDR3 is TGCGCCAGCAGCTTCGGGGGGGCCAACATTCAGTACTTC.

The J gene is TRBJ2-5, the V gene TRBV19, with TRBD2 matching over 11 bases. The CDR3 consists of 15 residues. Looked up from germline, CDR1 is LNHDA and CDR2 is SQIVND (reference sequence). Unmatched junction bases numbered 5, after V lost 5 bases and J lost 3 bases. In nucleotides, the CDR3 is TGTGCCAGTAGTTCGGGACTAGCGGCCAAAGAGACCCAGTACTTC. Translation: CASSSGLAAKETQYF.

This clonotype showed up just a few times. This chain connects TRBV29-1 to TRBJ2-1; 11 bases are a match to TRBD2. There are 18 residues in the CDR3. With 4 bases clipped from V and 0 bases from J, the junction kept 11 bases outside the gene matches. Germline loops: CDR1 SQVTM, CDR2 ANQGSEA. In DNA, the CDR3 is TGCAGCGTTGTAACTAGCGGGAGTGCCCCTTTCTCCTACAATGAGCAGTTCTTC. The encoded protein is CSVVTSGSAPFSYNEQFF.

This clonotype was seen more than once but under ten times. The V and J genes are TRBV25-1 and TRBJ2-1; weak D call: TRBD1 (5 bases). Germline V lookup: CDR1 MGHDK, CDR2 SYGVNS. There are 16 residues in the CDR3. V lost 4 bases and J 1 base, leaving 14 bases between the germline ends. The CDR3 here is CASSGQGFLSYNEQFF. Written as DNA, the CDR3 is TGTGCCAGCAGTGGGCAGGGTTTTCTTTCCTACAATGAGCAGTTCTTC.

The chain combines TRBV12-3 or TRBV12-4 with TRBJ2-3; no clear D. V lost 7 bases and J lost 1, with 15 bases in between. This CDR3 is 15 amino acids long. The CDR3 loop reads CASTRKKPGTDTQYF. The CDR3 DNA is TGTGCCAGCACCCGAAAGAAACCTGGCACAGATACGCAGTATTTT.

This clonotype showed up just a few times. J is TRBJ2-7 and V is TRBV6-5; 8 nucleotides line up with TRBD1. Germline-derived CDR1 and CDR2 are MNHEY and SVGAGI. This CDR3 spans 16 amino acids. The V and J ends lost 4 bases and 2 bases, in that order; junction bases with no gene match: 10. The CDR3 loop is CASSFKQGVSPYEQYF. DNA of the CDR3: TGTGCCAGCAGTTTTAAACAGGGGGTCTCGCCCTACGAGCAGTACTTC.

This clonotype was observed a handful of times. Written as DNA, the CDR3 is TGTGCCAGCAGTTTACGGGGGGCCGCCTACAATGAGCAGTTCTTC. As protein: CASSLRGAAYNEQFF. This chain connects TRBV12-3 or TRBV12-4 to TRBJ2-1; D might be TRBD2 (7 bases). The ends were cut back, 2 bases at V and 2 bases at J, with 10 bases in the middle. This CDR3 has 15 amino acids.

V gene TRBV3-1 combines with J gene TRBJ1-6; TRBD1 matches 7 bases. The CDR3 spans 15 residues. The V and J ends lost 3 bases and 7 bases, in that order; junction bases with no gene match: 6. Germline assignment: CDR1 LGHDT and CDR2 YNNKEL (reference sequence). CDR3 protein: CASSQRGPDNSPLHF. The DNA of the CDR3 is TGTGCCAGCAGCCAGAGGGGGCCGGACAATTCACCCCTCCACTTT.